This T cell receptor beta chain was captured in a study of glioma-infiltrating T cells. General study results and limits: Tissue and blood shared very few CDR3 sequences. Gliomas, especially low-grade, showed above-expected tissue-blood divergence; non-neoplastic patients showed below.

This clonotype was detected a few times. The antigen is undetermined. Looked up from germline, CDR1 is LGHNA and CDR2 is YSLEER. The CDR3 is made up of 15 amino acids. V dropped 4 bases and J dropped 5; count of bases not matched to a gene: 6. Using RNA template, CDR3s of TCR alpha and beta were amplified with iRepertoire arm-PCR. Tissue mRNA or PBMC total RNA, roughly 100-400 ng, went into one-step reverse transcription and amplification. TCRdb processed the multiplex PCR reads anew with MiXCR; each CDR3 protein has one entry. This sample yields 90,000 to 110,000 distinct CDR3 sequences, of which about 25% are seen a single time; roughly 37% belongs to the top ten.

The chain carries TRBV4-3 and TRBJ2-5; TRBD2 matches 11 bases. This receptor was taken from a human donor with low-grade glioma or glioblastoma, undergoing nonglioma brain surgery, or in good health (not recorded which). Sequences were obtained from glioma tissue, nonneoplastic brain tissue, or PBMCs (not recorded which). CDR3 in amino acids: CASSRGTSGSETQYF. The DNA for the CDR3 is TGCGCCAGCAGCCGCGGGACTAGCGGCTCGGAGACCCAGTACTTC.